This is a list of T cell receptor beta chains from one sample in a study of neurological immune-mediated disorders. TCRdb ran MiXCR on the 5' RACE reads and lists one entry per CDR3 protein. The repertoire holds under 100,000 distinct CDR3 sequences, with around 14% as singletons. Sequenced: PBMCs. These receptor sequences come from a female donor with HTLV-1-associated myelopathy (HAM/TSP). Both conserved end residues are part of each CDR3. D genes are given only for firm matches. The size of a clone is reported for some rows only, either as once, few or many, or as a class for expanded clones.

many,TRBJ1-1,TRBV14,NA,TGTGCCAGCGGACCCCCGGGCACTGAAGCTTTCTTT,CASGPPGTEAFF
many,TRBJ2-1,TRBV5-1,TRBD1,TGCGCCAGCAGCCCTCCCCCAGTGACAGGGAACAATGAGCAGTTCTTC,CASSPPPVTGNNEQFF
many,TRBJ2-5,TRBV2,NA,TGTGCCAGCAGCACCCAGGTTCAGGGGCCCGCAACCCAGTACTTC,CASSTQVQGPATQYF
NA,TRBJ2-1,TRBV12-3/TRBV12-4,TRBD1,TGTGCCAGCAGATTTGTTGTCGACAGGGGCCACAATGAGCAGTTCTTC,CASRFVVDRGHNEQFF
many,TRBJ2-7,TRBV5-1,NA,TGCGCCAGCAGCAACCCTACTAGCTACGAGCAGTACTTC,CASSNPTSYEQYF
many,TRBJ1-1,TRBV11-2,TRBD1,TGTGCCAGCAGCTTTACAGGGGGCACGCGTCTCGGGGACACTGAAGCTTTCTTT,CASSFTGGTRLGDTEAFF
many,TRBJ1-1,TRBV20-1,NA,TGCAGTGCTAGAGATCCCGGGGGGTACACTGAAGCTTTCTTT,CSARDPGGYTEAFF
NA,TRBJ2-7,TRBV10-1,NA,TGCGCCAGCAGTTCACCGGAGCAGTACTTC,CASSSPEQYF
many,TRBJ2-1,TRBV5-1,TRBD2,TGCGCCAGCAGCTTGGAGGGACTAGCGGGTAATGAGCAGTTCTTC,CASSLEGLAGNEQFF
many,TRBJ2-5,TRBV6-2/TRBV6-3,TRBD2,TGTGCCAGCAGCCAACTAGCGGGGAGTGAGACCCAGTACTTC,CASSQLAGSETQYF
many,TRBJ2-3,TRBV12-3/TRBV12-4,NA,TGTGCCAGCAGCGGGGACTCAACAGATACGCAGTATTTT,CASSGDSTDTQYF
many,TRBJ1-2,TRBV14,NA,TGTGCCAGCAGCCAAGGCCGGCTCCCCTCGGAAGGCTACACCTTC,CASSQGRLPSEGYTF
many,TRBJ2-3,TRBV5-1,TRBD1,TGCGCCAGCAGCGACAGGGGAGGAACAGATACGCAGTATTTT,CASSDRGGTDTQYF
many,TRBJ2-1,TRBV20-1,NA,TGCAGTGCTAGTTGGCCCACCGACGGCAATGAGCAGTTCTTC,CSASWPTDGNEQFF
few,TRBJ2-5,TRBV20-1,NA,TGCAGTGCTAGAGATTCTTGGGGGCGAGAGACCCAGTACTTC,CSARDSWGRETQYF
once,TRBJ2-7,TRBV14,TRBD1,TGTGCCAGCAGCCACAGATTAACAGGGGGCGCGGAAGAGCAGTACTTC,CASSHRLTGGAEEQYF
NA,TRBJ2-7,TRBV20-1,NA,TGCAGTGCTAAGACGAGCCCCTACGAGCAGTACTTC,CSAKTSPYEQYF
many,TRBJ1-2,TRBV28,NA,TGTGCCAGCAGCAGAAAGGGATATGGCTACACCTTC,CASSRKGYGYTF
many,TRBJ2-7,TRBV21-1,NA,TGTGCCAGCAGCAAACTCCGGGGTTCCGAGCAGTACTTC,CASSKLRGSEQYF
many,TRBJ2-3,TRBV20-1,TRBD2,TGCAGTGCTAGGAAAGGGAGCGGGGAGAGCACAGATACGCAGTATTTT,CSARKGSGESTDTQYF
many,TRBJ1-6,TRBV10-3,NA,TGTGCCATCAGCCCGACAGGCAAAAATTCACCCCTCCACTTT,CAISPTGKNSPLHF
many,TRBJ2-5,TRBV20-1,NA,TGCAGTGCTAGAAGCAGGGATTACCAAGAGACCCAGTACTTC,CSARSRDYQETQYF
many,TRBJ1-6,TRBV27,TRBD1,TGTGCCAGCAGTTTTGATGGGGTTGGCAGGGGGAAAAAAAATTCACCCCTCCACTTT,CASSFDGVGRGKKNSPLHF
NA,TRBJ2-3,TRBV12-3/TRBV12-4,TRBD2,TGTGCCAGCAGACTAACGACTAGCGGGGACACAGATACGCAGTATTTT,CASRLTTSGDTDTQYF
many,TRBJ2-1,TRBV28,NA,TGTGCCAGCAGGCAATCAGGGCGCAATGAGCAGTTCTTC,CASRQSGRNEQFF
many,TRBJ1-2,TRBV20-1,TRBD1,TGCAGTGCGCAACGCGGGACAGCGAACTATGGCTACACCTTC,CSAQRGTANYGYTF
many,TRBJ2-7,TRBV9,TRBD1,TGTGCCAGCAGCGTAGGGACAGGTGTCGACGAGCAGTACTTC,CASSVGTGVDEQYF
many,TRBJ1-3,TRBV5-1,TRBD1,TGCGCCAGCAGCCTTCAGCGGACAGGCTCTGGAAACACCATATATTTT,CASSLQRTGSGNTIYF
many,TRBJ2-6,TRBV5-1,NA,TGCGCCAGCAGCTTGGCCATCGGTTCTGGGGCCAACGTCCTGACTTTC,CASSLAIGSGANVLTF
many,TRBJ2-3,TRBV12-3/TRBV12-4,NA,TGTGCCAGCAGTTTACTTCGTTTCACAGATACGCAGTATTTT,CASSLLRFTDTQYF
few,TRBJ1-1,TRBV12-3/TRBV12-4,TRBD1,TGTGCCAGCACCTTGGACAGGGTGGGGGAAGCTTTCTTT,CASTLDRVGEAFF
many,TRBJ1-2,TRBV9,NA,TGTGCCAGCAGCGTAGTGCCGGGGAAGAATTATGGCTACACCTTC,CASSVVPGKNYGYTF
few,TRBJ2-2,TRBV5-1,NA,TGCGCCAGCAGGGAGGGGGCAAACACCGGGGAGCTGTTTTTT,CASREGANTGELFF
many,TRBJ2-7,TRBV2,NA,TGTGCCAGCAGTGAACTTGTCTACGAGCAGTACTTC,CASSELVYEQYF
many,TRBJ2-2,TRBV11-1,NA,TGTGCCAGCAGCGCCAGCCTCTCCGGGGAGCTGTTTTTT,CASSASLSGELFF
many,TRBJ2-7,TRBV20-1,NA,TGCAGTGCTCATAGCGCAAGCTCCTACGAGCAGTACTTC,CSAHSASSYEQYF
many,TRBJ1-5,TRBV6-5,NA,TGTGCCAGCAGCCCTAAAGGGGACATCAGAATCCAGCCCCAGCATTTT,CASSPKGDIRIQPQHF
few,TRBJ2-7,TRBV27,NA,TGTGCCAGCAGTCCTCCGGGTCCCCTTGAGGAGTACTTC,CASSPPGPLEEYF
many,TRBJ1-4,TRBV5-1,NA,TGCGCCAGCAGCTTGGGGTCGACAGGTCGAGGGGAAAAACTGTTTTTT,CASSLGSTGRGEKLFF
many,TRBJ2-5,TRBV20-1,NA,TGCAGTGCAGCAGGGAGGGGGCAAGAGACCCAGTACTTC,CSAAGRGQETQYF
many,TRBJ1-5,TRBV12-3/TRBV12-4,TRBD1,TGTGCCAGCAGTCCTACAGGGGGCAATCAGCCCCAGCATTTT,CASSPTGGNQPQHF
many,TRBJ2-1,TRBV20-1,NA,TGCAGTGCTAGTGAGCCTTTAGGGCGCAATGAGCAGTTCTTC,CSASEPLGRNEQFF
many,TRBJ1-1,TRBV2,NA,TGTGCCAGCATGAGGTCGACAGCGAACACTGAAGCTTTCTTT,CASMRSTANTEAFF
NA,TRBJ1-5,TRBV19,NA,TGTGCCAGTAGTCCCCGGGGGGAGGTGACGCCCCAGCATTTT,CASSPRGEVTPQHF
many,TRBJ1-2,TRBV11-2,NA,TGTGCCAGCAGCTTAGATTCCAGGGGAATCGGCTACACCTTC,CASSLDSRGIGYTF
many,TRBJ2-1,TRBV20-1,NA,TGCAGTGCCCGACCAGCCCCCTACAATGAGCAGTTCTTC,CSARPAPYNEQFF
few,TRBJ1-2,TRBV27,TRBD1,TGTGCCAGCAGTCGGGACAGGGGCTATGGCTACACCTTC,CASSRDRGYGYTF
many,TRBJ2-7,TRBV27,TRBD1,TGTGCCAGCAGAACCACCCGACAGGGGTACGAGCAGTACTTC,CASRTTRQGYEQYF
many,TRBJ2-2,TRBV5-1,TRBD1,TGCGCCAGCAGCCCGCGCGAGGGACAGGGAAACACCGGGGAGCTGTTTTTT,CASSPREGQGNTGELFF
many,TRBJ2-5,TRBV15,NA,TGTGCCACCAGCCCCATCTGGGGGGAAGAGACCCAGTACTTC,CATSPIWGEETQYF
many,TRBJ2-7,TRBV5-1,NA,TGCGCCAGCAGAACGGGACCCGACCCCTACGAGCAGTACTTC,CASRTGPDPYEQYF
many,TRBJ1-6,TRBV4-2,NA,TGTGCCAGCAGCATGACAGGAGACTCCTATAATTCACCCCTCCACTTT,CASSMTGDSYNSPLHF
many,TRBJ1-1,TRBV5-1,NA,TGCGCCAGCAGCTTTGTGCCGGGGGCGAACACTGAAGCTTTCTTT,CASSFVPGANTEAFF
NA,TRBJ2-7,TRBV5-1,TRBD1,TGCGCCAGCAACTTCTTCACAGGGGACGAGCAATACTTC,CASNFFTGDEQYF
many,TRBJ1-1,TRBV3-1,NA,TGTGCCAGCAGCCCCCCATCGGGACAGAACACTGAAGCTTTCTTT,CASSPPSGQNTEAFF
medium-sized,TRBJ1-6,TRBV20-1,NA,TGCAGTGCTAGAGATGAGGCCAGGAAGAATTCACCCCTCCACTTT,CSARDEARKNSPLHF
NA,TRBJ2-7,TRBV10-2,NA,TGCGCCAGTACCGGGAATCCCCGGTTCGGCGAGCAGTACTTC,CASTGNPRFGEQYF
many,TRBJ2-1,TRBV5-1,TRBD2,TGCGCCAGCAGCGCAAGCGGGGGGGCCGCTGAGCAGTTCTTC,CASSASGGAAEQFF